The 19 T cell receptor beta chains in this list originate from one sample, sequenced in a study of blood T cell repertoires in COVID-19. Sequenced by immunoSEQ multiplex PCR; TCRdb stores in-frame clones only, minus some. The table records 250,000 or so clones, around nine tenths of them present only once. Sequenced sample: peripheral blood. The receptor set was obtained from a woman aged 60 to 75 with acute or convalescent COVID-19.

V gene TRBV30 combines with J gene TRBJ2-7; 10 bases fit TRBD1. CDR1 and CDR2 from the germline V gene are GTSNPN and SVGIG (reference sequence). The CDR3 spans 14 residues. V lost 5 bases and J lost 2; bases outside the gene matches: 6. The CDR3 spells CAWGRDRGAYEQYF. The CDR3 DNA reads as TGTGCCTGGGGTCGGGACAGGGGAGCCTACGAGCAGTACTTC.

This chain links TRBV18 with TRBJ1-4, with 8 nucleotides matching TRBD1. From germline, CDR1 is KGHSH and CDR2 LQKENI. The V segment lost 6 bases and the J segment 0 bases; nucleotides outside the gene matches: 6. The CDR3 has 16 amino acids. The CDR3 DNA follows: TGTGCCAGCTCGCAGAACAGGGGGTCAACTAATGAAAAACTGTTTTTT. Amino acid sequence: CASSQNRGSTNEKLFF.

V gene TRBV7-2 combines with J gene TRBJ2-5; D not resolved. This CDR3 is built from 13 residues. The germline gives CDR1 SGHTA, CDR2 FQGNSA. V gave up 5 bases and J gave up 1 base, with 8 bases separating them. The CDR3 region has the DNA TGTGCCAGCAGCACACGACTCCAAGAGACCCAGTACTTC. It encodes CASSTRLQETQYF.

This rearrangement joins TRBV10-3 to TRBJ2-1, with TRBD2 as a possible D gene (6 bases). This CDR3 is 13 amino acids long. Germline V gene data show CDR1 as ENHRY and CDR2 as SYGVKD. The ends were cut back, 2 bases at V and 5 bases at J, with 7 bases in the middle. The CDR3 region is CAISEGGDNEQFF. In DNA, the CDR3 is TGTGCCATCAGTGAGGGCGGGGACAATGAGCAGTTCTTC.

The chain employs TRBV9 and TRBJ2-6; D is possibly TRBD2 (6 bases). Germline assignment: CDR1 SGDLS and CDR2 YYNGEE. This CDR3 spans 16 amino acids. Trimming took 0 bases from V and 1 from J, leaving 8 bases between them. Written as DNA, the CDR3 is TGTGCCAGCAGCGTAGCTGGGGGGTCTGGGGCCAACGTCCTGACTTTC. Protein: CASSVAGGSGANVLTF.

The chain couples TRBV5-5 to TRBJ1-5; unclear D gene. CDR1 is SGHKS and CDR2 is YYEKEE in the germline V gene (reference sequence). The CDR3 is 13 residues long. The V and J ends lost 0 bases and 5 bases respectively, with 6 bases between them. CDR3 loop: CASSLEPDQPQHF. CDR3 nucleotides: TGTGCCAGCAGCTTGGAGCCGGATCAGCCCCAGCATTTT.

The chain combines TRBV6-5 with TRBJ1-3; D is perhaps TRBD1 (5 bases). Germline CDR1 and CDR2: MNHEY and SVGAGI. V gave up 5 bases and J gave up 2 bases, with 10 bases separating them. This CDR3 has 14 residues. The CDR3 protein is CASSTRVPGNTIYF. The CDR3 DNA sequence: TGTGCCAGCAGTACCAGGGTTCCTGGAAACACCATATATTTT.

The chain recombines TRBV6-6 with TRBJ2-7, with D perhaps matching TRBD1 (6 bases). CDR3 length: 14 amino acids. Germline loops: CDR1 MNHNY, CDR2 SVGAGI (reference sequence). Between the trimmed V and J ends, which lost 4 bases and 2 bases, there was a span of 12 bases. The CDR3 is CASSLLQGAYEQYF. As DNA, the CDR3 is TGTGCCAGCAGTTTACTACAGGGCGCCTACGAGCAGTACTTC.

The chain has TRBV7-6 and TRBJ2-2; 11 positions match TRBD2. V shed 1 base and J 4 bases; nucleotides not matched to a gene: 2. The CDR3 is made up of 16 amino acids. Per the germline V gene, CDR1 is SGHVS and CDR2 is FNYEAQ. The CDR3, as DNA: TGTGCCAGCAGCTTAGTAGGACTAGCGGGCACCGGGGAGCTGTTTTTT. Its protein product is CASSLVGLAGTGELFF. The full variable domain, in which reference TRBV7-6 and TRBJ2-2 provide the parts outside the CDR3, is GAGVSQSPRYKVTKRGQDVALRCDPISGHVSLYWYRQALGQGPEFLTYFNYEAQQDKSGLPNDRFSAERPEGSISTLTIQRTEQRDSAMYRCASSLVGLAGTGELFFGEGSRLTVL.

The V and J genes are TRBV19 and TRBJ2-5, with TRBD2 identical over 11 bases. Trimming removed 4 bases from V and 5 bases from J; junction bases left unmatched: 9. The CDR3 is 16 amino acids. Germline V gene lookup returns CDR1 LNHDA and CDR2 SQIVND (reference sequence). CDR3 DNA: TGTGCCAGTAGTAATATAGCGGGAGGGCCTGCTGAGACCCAGTACTTC. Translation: CASSNIAGGPAETQYF.

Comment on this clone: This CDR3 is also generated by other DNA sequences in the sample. For the CDR3, the DNA is TGTGCCAGCAGCTTAGGGGGGGGAGGCAATCAGCCCCAGCATTTT. Residues: CASSLGGGGNQPQHF. The rearrangement uses TRBV7-2 and TRBJ1-5; a weak D match, TRBD1 (5 bases). Germline V gives CDR1 SGHTA, CDR2 FQGNSA. V dropped 1 base and J dropped 2 bases, with 9 bases sitting between them. CDR3 length: 15 residues.

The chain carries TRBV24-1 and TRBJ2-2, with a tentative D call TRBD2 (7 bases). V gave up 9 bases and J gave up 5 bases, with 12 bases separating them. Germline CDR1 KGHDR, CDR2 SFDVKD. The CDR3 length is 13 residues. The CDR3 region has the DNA TGTGCCACCCAAGGGGGGGCGACCGGGGAGCTGTTTTTT. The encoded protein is CATQGGATGELFF.

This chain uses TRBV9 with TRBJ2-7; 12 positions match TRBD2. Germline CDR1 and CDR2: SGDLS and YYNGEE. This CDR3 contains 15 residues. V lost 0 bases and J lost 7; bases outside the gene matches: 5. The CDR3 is CASSVEASGRVEQYF. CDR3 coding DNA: TGTGCCAGCAGCGTAGAGGCTAGCGGGAGGGTTGAGCAGTACTTC.

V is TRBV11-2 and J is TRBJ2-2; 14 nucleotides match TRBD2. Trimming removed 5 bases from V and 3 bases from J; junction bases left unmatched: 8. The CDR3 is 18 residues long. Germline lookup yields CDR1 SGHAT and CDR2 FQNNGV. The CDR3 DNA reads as TGTGCCAGCAGCGCCACGGGACTAGCGGGGGCGGACACCGGGGAGCTGTTTTTT. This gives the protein CASSATGLAGADTGELFF.

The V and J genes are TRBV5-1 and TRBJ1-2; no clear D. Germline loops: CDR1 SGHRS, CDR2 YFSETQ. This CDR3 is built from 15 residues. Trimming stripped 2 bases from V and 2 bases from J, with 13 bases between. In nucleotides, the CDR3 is TGCGCCAGCAGCTTTAGGAACAGAGAAAACTATGGCTACACCTTC. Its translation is CASSFRNRENYGYTF.

CDR3: CASIFSGTREQYF. CDR3 nucleotides: TGTGCCAGCATATTTAGCGGGACGAGGGAGCAGTACTTC. The genes are TRBV28 and TRBJ2-7; 8 bases map to TRBD2. Trimming removed 7 bases from V and 7 bases from J; junction bases left unmatched: 9. The V gene's germline CDR1 is MDHEN and CDR2 SYDVKM. CDR3 size: 13 residues.

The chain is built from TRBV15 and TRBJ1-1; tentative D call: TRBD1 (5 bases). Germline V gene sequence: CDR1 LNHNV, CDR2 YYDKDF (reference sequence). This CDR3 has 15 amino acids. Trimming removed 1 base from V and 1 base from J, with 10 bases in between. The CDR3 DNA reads TGTGCCACCAGCAGAGTTCGGGGGACGAACACTGAAGCTTTCTTT. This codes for CATSRVRGTNTEAFF.

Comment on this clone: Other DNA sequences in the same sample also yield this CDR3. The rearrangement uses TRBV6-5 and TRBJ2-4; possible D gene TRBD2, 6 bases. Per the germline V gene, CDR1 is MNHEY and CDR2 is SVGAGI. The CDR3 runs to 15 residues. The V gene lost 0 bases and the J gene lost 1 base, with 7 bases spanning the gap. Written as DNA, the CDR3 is TGTGCCAGCAGTTACTCCCGGGGGGCCAAAAACATTCAGTACTTC. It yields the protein CASSYSRGAKNIQYF.

CDR3 in amino acids: CASSMGGGVGEETQYF. CDR3 DNA sequence: TGTGCCAGTAGTATGGGAGGAGGGGTGGGCGAAGAGACCCAGTACTTC. V and J are TRBV19 and TRBJ2-5, with D tentatively TRBD2 (6 bases). V was shortened by 3 bases and J by 3 bases, with 17 bases between the two germline ends. CDR1 is LNHDA and CDR2 is SQIVND in the germline V gene (reference sequence). This CDR3 has 16 residues.